The present TCR beta chain was sequenced within a study of PD-1 blockade in mismatch repair-deficient tumors. Germline V gives CDR1 GTSNPN, CDR2 SVGIG (reference sequence). The CDR3 extends over 17 amino acids. V shed 0 bases and J 3 bases; nucleotides not matched to a gene: 9. Study results and caveats: Tumor-resident clones, often absent from pretreatment blood, expanded after pembrolizumab and then contracted.

With regard to this clone: Its antigen is as yet unknown.

Measured with immunoSEQ multiplex PCR; TCRdb has only the in-frame clones, and not every one. In the table there are about 34,000 clones, 65% to 85% of which are singletons. All patients were mismatch repair deficient, assessed by either PCR or immunohistochemistry. The V call is TRBV30, the J call TRBJ2-1; 9 bases align to TRBD2. This receptor was identified in an adult with mismatch repair-deficient cancer. The sequencing here drew on PBMCs, taken less than 7 weeks after starting pembrolizumab. CDR3 region: CAWSVTLTSGLYNEQFF. For the CDR3, the DNA is TGTGCCTGGAGTGTGACCTTGACTAGCGGCCTCTACAATGAGCAGTTCTTC.